The 9 T cell receptor beta chains reported below all come from one sample, sequenced in a study of cytomegalovirus exposure and HLA in healthy donors. The PCR ran on 60 Vbeta and 13 Jbeta primers. Sequencing was performed with immunoSEQ multiplex PCR; in TCRdb, only in-frame clones are kept and a portion is missing. The sample carries fewer than 120,000 clones, approximately 80% recorded once. Sequences were obtained from PBMCs. Receptors were obtained from a man aged 25-45 years in good health and CMV-seropositive.

V and J are TRBV18 and TRBJ2-2, with D perhaps TRBD2 (6 bases). V was shortened by 8 bases and J by 5 bases, with 18 bases between the two germline ends. Germline CDR1 KGHSH, CDR2 LQKENI. The CDR3 is 15 residues long. The CDR3 nucleotides read TGTGCCAGCCTTCGACGGGGCGGGGAGACCGGGGAGCTGTTTTTT. It encodes CASLRRGGETGELFF.

The rearrangement uses TRBV7-9 and TRBJ2-5; no definite D call. V was pared by 1 base and J by 2 bases, with 11 bases between. Germline values: CDR1 SEHNR, CDR2 FQNEAQ (reference sequence). This CDR3 is built from 15 residues. This CDR3 is CASSLGQASQETQYF. CDR3 sequence (DNA): TGTGCCAGCAGCTTAGGGCAGGCTTCTCAAGAGACCCAGTACTTC.

The V gene is TRBV30, the J gene TRBJ1-6; a possible D gene is TRBD1 (5 bases). CDR3 length: 12 amino acids. The V gene's germline CDR1 is GTSNPN and CDR2 SVGIG (reference sequence). The V end lost 7 bases, the J end lost 8 bases, and 12 bases lay between the germline ends. In DNA form, the CDR3 reads TGTGCCTTAGGGGAAACGGATTCACCCCTCCACTTT. It translates to CALGETDSPLHF.

This clone was recorded once. V is TRBV10-3 and J is TRBJ2-2, with 7 bases identical to TRBD2. Germline values: CDR1 ENHRY, CDR2 SYGVKD. This CDR3 region has 15 residues. J gave up 6 bases and V 4 bases, and 8 bases lay outside the gene matches. Here the CDR3 reads CAISVTWGGSGELFF. The CDR3 DNA reads as TGTGCCATCAGTGTGACCTGGGGAGGGTCCGGGGAGCTGTTTTTT.

V and J are TRBV10-3 and TRBJ1-2, with 7 bases that match TRBD1. This CDR3 has 14 residues. CDR1 ENHRY and CDR2 SYGVKD come from the germline V gene. J was trimmed by 6 bases and V by 5 bases; bases with no gene match: 9. This CDR3 reads CAISQTGTVDGYTF. CDR3 DNA: TGTGCCATCAGTCAAACCGGGACAGTCGATGGCTACACCTTC.

The chain employs TRBV18 and TRBJ1-6; D remains ambiguous. The CDR3 spans 14 residues. Germline lookup yields CDR1 KGHSH and CDR2 LQKENI. V was trimmed by 3 bases and J by 7 bases, leaving 10 bases between them. Here the CDR3 reads CASSPDSLNSPLHF. For the CDR3, the DNA is TGTGCCAGCTCACCGGACTCGCTCAATTCACCCCTCCACTTT.

The chain has TRBV7-3 and TRBJ1-1; a possible D gene is TRBD1 (5 bases). The CDR3 is 14 amino acids. Germline CDR1 is SGHTA and CDR2 is FQGTGA. V lost 3 bases and J 1 base, leaving 9 bases between the germline ends. The CDR3 DNA sequence: TGTGCCAGCAGCTTCGGACACCAGAACACTGAAGCTTTCTTT. Its protein is CASSFGHQNTEAFF. Combining the CDR3 with reference TRBV7-3 and TRBJ1-1 gives the whole variable domain GAGVSQTPSNKVTEKGKYVELRCDPISGHTALYWYRQSLGQGPEFLIYFQGTGAADDSGLPNDRFFAVRPEGSVSTLKIQRTERGDSAVYLCASSFGHQNTEAFFGQGTRLTVV.

The rearrangement uses TRBV25-1 and TRBJ2-1; TRBD1 agrees at 9 bases. V shed 2 bases, J shed 10 bases, and the junction held 9 bases outside the gene matches. Germline V gene sequence: CDR1 MGHDK, CDR2 SYGVNS. The CDR3 has 15 amino acids. The chain's CDR3 is CASSEEHRGRTEQFF. The CDR3, as DNA: TGTGCCAGCAGTGAAGAGCACAGGGGGCGGACAGAGCAGTTCTTC.

This clone showed up just once. This chain uses TRBV9 with TRBJ2-3; D unresolved. This CDR3 is built from 15 residues. Trimming cost V 2 bases and J 2 bases, with 12 bases left between them. CDR1 is SGDLS, CDR2 YYNGEE, per germline. CDR3 sequence: CASSVGRYTTDTQYF. The CDR3, as DNA: TGTGCCAGCAGCGTTGGTCGTTACACCACAGATACGCAGTATTTT.